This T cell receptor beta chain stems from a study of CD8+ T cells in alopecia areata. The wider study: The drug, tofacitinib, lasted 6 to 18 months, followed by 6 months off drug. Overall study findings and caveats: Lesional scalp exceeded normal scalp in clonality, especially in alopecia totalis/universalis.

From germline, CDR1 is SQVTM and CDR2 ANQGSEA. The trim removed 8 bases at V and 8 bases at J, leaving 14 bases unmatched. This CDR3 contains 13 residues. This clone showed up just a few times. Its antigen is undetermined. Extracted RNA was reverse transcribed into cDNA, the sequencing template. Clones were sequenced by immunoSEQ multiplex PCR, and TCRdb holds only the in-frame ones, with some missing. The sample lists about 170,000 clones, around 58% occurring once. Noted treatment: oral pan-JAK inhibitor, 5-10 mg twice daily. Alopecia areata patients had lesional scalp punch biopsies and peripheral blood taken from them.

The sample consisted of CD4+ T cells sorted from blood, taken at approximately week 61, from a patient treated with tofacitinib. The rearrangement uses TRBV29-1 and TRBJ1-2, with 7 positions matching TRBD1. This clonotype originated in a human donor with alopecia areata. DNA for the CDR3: TGCAGCTCTATTGCCGACAGGGAGGGAGGCTACACCTTC. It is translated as CSSIADREGGYTF.